Below, 25 T cell receptor beta chains from the same sample are listed, as sequenced in a study of identical twins. Via MiXCR, TCRdb re-called the 5' RACE reads, giving one row per CDR3 protein. This table has under 800,000 distinct CDR3 sequences, 20% to 25% appearing once. These data also formed part of another study, on T cells expressing NK-cell markers.

Sequencing was performed on PBMCs. These receptors came from a woman younger than 35 in good health.

On this clonotype: A read error may produce the germline difference seen at one junction end. V and J are TRBV5-6 and TRBJ2-2; possible D gene TRBD2, 6 bases. In germline, CDR1 is SGHDT, CDR2 YYEEEE. The CDR3 sequence is 15 residues long. The CDR3 sequence is CAISLEASSAGELFF. The CDR3 DNA reads as TGTGCCATCAGCCTCGAGGCGTCTAGCGCCGGGGAGCTGTTTTTT.

This clonotype was recorded a few times. The J gene is TRBJ2-1, the V gene TRBV5-8; no clear D gene. This CDR3 is 13 amino acids long. V was trimmed by 4 bases and J by 5 bases, leaving 10 bases between them. Per the germline V gene, CDR1 is SGHTS and CDR2 is YDEGEE. CDR3 loop: CASSPRTHNEQFF. The CDR3 nucleotides are TGTGCCAGCAGCCCCAGAACGCACAATGAGCAGTTCTTC.

Only one count was recorded for this clonotype. This CDR3 is CSARDQWSSYNEQFF. The CDR3 coding sequence is TGCAGTGCTAGGGACCAGTGGAGCTCCTACAATGAGCAGTTCTTC. The chain recombines TRBV20-1 with TRBJ2-1; D unclear. The CDR3 spans 15 residues. Between the trimmed V and J ends, which lost 3 bases and 0 bases, there was a span of 12 bases. The germline CDR1 and CDR2 sequences are DFQATT and SNEGSKA (reference sequence).

V is TRBV27 and J is TRBJ2-1; TRBD2 aligns across 9 bases. This CDR3 has 16 residues. Germline lookup yields CDR1 MNHEY and CDR2 SMNVEV (reference sequence). J lost 4 bases, V lost 5 bases, and 9 bases had no gene match. The CDR3 region has the DNA TGTGCCAGCAGTCCTGTGGGGGCGGGAGGGTACAATGAGCAGTTCTTC. Its translation is CASSPVGAGGYNEQFF.

In this sample, this clonotype turned up a few times. The V gene is TRBV3-1, the J gene TRBJ2-1, with D possibly called TRBD1 or TRBD2 (6 bases each). CDR1 and CDR2 (germline): LGHDT, YNNKEL (reference sequence). The germline V and J ends were trimmed by 4 bases and 6 bases, with 16 bases remaining between them. The CDR3 is made up of 15 amino acids. The CDR3 DNA is TGTGCCAGCAGCCCGGTCGGGGGCCAAGTCAATGAGCAGTTCTTC. Translation: CASSPVGGQVNEQFF.

This clonotype was seen more than once but under ten times. The chain employs TRBV5-1 and TRBJ2-5; perhaps TRBD1 as D (6 bases). V was clipped by 3 bases and J by 1 base, with 10 bases between them. Germline CDR1 reads SGHRS; CDR2 reads YFSETQ. CDR3 length: 14 residues. CDR3 in amino acids: CASSWLGGQETQYF. The CDR3 nucleotides read TGCGCCAGCAGCTGGCTAGGGGGCCAAGAGACCCAGTACTTC.

For the CDR3, the DNA is TGCAGTGCGCGGACTAGCGGGGGGGCACTTACGCAGTATTTT. It specifies CSARTSGGALTQYF. The rearrangement uses TRBV20-1 and TRBJ2-3; TRBD2 agrees at 15 bases. This CDR3 is built from 14 residues. Germline V CDR1 and CDR2: DFQATT, SNEGSKA (reference sequence). V trimming: 6 bases; J trimming: 8 bases; junction bases outside the gene matches: 6.

The chain uses TRBV10-1 and TRBJ2-7, with D hard to call. CDR1 WNHNN and CDR2 SYGVQD come from the germline V gene (reference sequence). The CDR3 covers 10 residues. In DNA form, the CDR3 reads TGCGCACCCTTGCCCTACGAGCAGTACTTC. Protein: CAPLPYEQYF.

This clonotype came up a few times. This chain joins TRBV10-3 and TRBJ2-1; the D is unclear. The CDR3 sequence is 16 residues long. Germline V CDR1 and CDR2: ENHRY, SYGVKD. V shed 5 bases and J shed 0 bases, with 14 bases lying between them. DNA of the CDR3: TGTGCCATCAGTCCAGGACCGTTGAGCTCCTACAATGAGCAGTTCTTC. Translating it yields CAISPGPLSSYNEQFF.

This chain joins TRBV12-3 or TRBV12-4 and TRBJ2-1; 7 bases are a match to TRBD2. The CDR3 is 14 amino acids. With 7 bases clipped from V and 6 bases from J, the junction kept 9 bases outside the gene matches. CDR3 sequence reads: CASKQREGRNEQFF. The CDR3 DNA reads as TGTGCCAGCAAGCAGCGGGAAGGGCGCAATGAGCAGTTCTTC.

The genes are TRBV5-4 and TRBJ2-1; no clear D gene. This CDR3 has 12 residues. V was shortened by 2 bases and J by 5 bases, with 5 bases between the two germline ends. Germline values: CDR1 SGHNT, CDR2 YYREEE (reference sequence). CDR3 region: CASSLPNNEQFF. The CDR3 DNA is TGTGCCAGCAGCTTACCGAACAATGAGCAGTTCTTC.

The rearrangement uses TRBV9 and TRBJ1-1; perhaps TRBD1 as D (5 bases). The CDR3 contains 13 residues. Germline V gene lookup returns CDR1 SGDLS and CDR2 YYNGEE. Trimming removed 3 bases at V and 3 bases at J, with 9 bases between. CDR3 nucleotide sequence: TGTGCCAGCAGCGCGACAGAAGACACTGAAGCTTTCTTT. Protein: CASSATEDTEAFF.

The chain employs TRBV9 and TRBJ2-2; D remains ambiguous. Germline lookup yields CDR1 SGDLS and CDR2 YYNGEE. V gave up 0 bases and J gave up 2 bases, with 11 bases separating them. This CDR3 has 16 amino acids. The CDR3 sequence is CASSVVASFNTGELFF. The CDR3 region has the DNA TGTGCCAGCAGCGTAGTCGCATCCTTCAACACCGGGGAGCTGTTTTTT.

This rearrangement joins TRBV7-2 to TRBJ2-7, with 7 bases identical to TRBD2. The junction had 11 bases not matched to a gene; V was cut back by 7 bases and J by 2 bases. The CDR3 runs to 15 residues. The germline gives CDR1 SGHTA, CDR2 FQGNSA. CDR3 DNA sequence: TGTGCCAGCACCCTCCTTTCAAGCGGGACCTACGAGCAGTACTTC. It encodes CASTLLSSGTYEQYF.

This clonotype was found many times. The chain links TRBV6-6 to TRBJ1-1; tentatively, D is TRBD1 (5 bases). The V end was cut by 6 bases, the J end by 1 base, with 6 bases between. Germline assignment: CDR1 MNHNY and CDR2 SVGAGI (reference sequence). CDR3 length: 12 residues. Written as DNA, the CDR3 is TGTGCCAGCAGGGGGACGAACACTGAAGCTTTCTTT. This codes for CASRGTNTEAFF.

The chain links TRBV15 to TRBJ2-1; D is unclear. Trimming took off 3 bases at V and 2 bases at J, with 14 bases between the two ends. Germline CDR1 reads LNHNV; CDR2 reads YYDKDF (reference sequence). The CDR3 totals 16 residues. The CDR3 sequence: CATSSYLQPPYNEQFF. CDR3 DNA: TGTGCCACCAGCAGTTACCTTCAGCCCCCCTACAATGAGCAGTTCTTC. Variable domain in full (rest from reference TRBV15 and TRBJ2-1): DAMVIQNPRYQVTQFGKPVTLSCSQTLNHNVMYWYQQKSSQAPKLLFHYYDKDFNNEADTPDNFQSRRPNTSFCFLDIRSPGLGDTAMYLCATSSYLQPPYNEQFFGPGTRLTVL.

This clonotype has at least ten counts. The genes are TRBV24-1 and TRBJ1-6; no clear D gene. Germline V gives CDR1 KGHDR, CDR2 SFDVKD. The CDR3 loop spans 12 amino acids. V was trimmed by 3 bases and J by 10 bases, leaving 6 bases between them. CDR3 loop: CATSDVTSPLHF. Written as DNA, the CDR3 is TGTGCCACCAGTGATGTAACCTCACCCCTCCACTTT.

This clonotype appeared a few times. CDR3 protein: CSARIGGGANEQFF. CDR3 sequence (DNA): TGCAGTGCTAGAATAGGCGGGGGGGCGAATGAGCAGTTCTTC. V is TRBV20-1 and J is TRBJ2-1; TRBD2 matches at 9 bases. CDR3 length: 14 amino acids. Germline V CDR1 and CDR2: DFQATT, SNEGSKA (reference sequence). After removal of 2 bases from V and 7 bases from J, the junction contained 6 bases not matched to a gene.

This clonotype showed up just a few times. The V and J genes are TRBV18 and TRBJ2-7, with 11 positions matching TRBD1. V lost 3 bases and J lost 4; bases outside the gene matches: 14. This CDR3 contains 18 residues. Germline V lookup: CDR1 KGHSH, CDR2 LQKENI. The CDR3 protein is CASSPLTSRDRGLYEQYF. CDR3 nucleotide sequence: TGTGCCAGCTCACCGCTAACAAGCCGGGACAGGGGGTTGTACGAGCAGTACTTC.

This clonotype has a handful of counts. The CDR3 DNA is TGTGCCAGCAAGAATACAGGGGGTCGGGTCAGAAGGACTGAAGCTTTCTTT. Translation gives CASKNTGGRVRRTEAFF. V usage is TRBV27 and J usage is TRBJ1-1; 8 bases align to TRBD1. J lost 5 bases, V lost 7 bases, and 18 bases had no gene match. This CDR3 contains 17 residues. Germline CDR1 MNHEY, CDR2 SMNVEV (reference sequence).

This clonotype appeared a few times. The V gene is TRBV5-6, the J gene TRBJ2-3, with D tentatively TRBD2 (6 bases). Germline CDR1 is SGHDT and CDR2 is YYEEEE. The CDR3 length is 16 residues. V lost 5 bases, J lost 3 bases, and 19 bases lay in between. DNA for the CDR3: TGTGCCAGCAGGCCAACCTTGGAGGGGTTTACAGATACGCAGTATTTT. It specifies CASRPTLEGFTDTQYF.

This clonotype has only a few counts. V gene TRBV2 combines with J gene TRBJ2-5, with TRBD2 as a possible D gene (5 bases). This CDR3 is built from 13 residues. The germline V gene has CDR1 SNHLY and CDR2 FYNNEI. Trimming shortened V by 5 bases and J by 5 bases, and 12 bases separated the two germline ends. The CDR3 DNA reads as TGTGCCAGCAGTTCGTCTACGGGGGAGACCCAGTACTTC. This encodes CASSSSTGETQYF.

The gene calls are TRBV27 and TRBJ2-1, with D hard to call. This CDR3 has 15 amino acids. The V end was cut by 3 bases, the J end by 1 base, with 10 bases between. Germline CDR1 is MNHEY and CDR2 is SMNVEV (reference sequence). The CDR3 DNA reads as TGTGCCAGCAGTTTGGCGGAGCTATCCTACAATGAGCAGTTCTTC. Its protein is CASSLAELSYNEQFF.

Details on this clonotype: With a much larger clone just one base away, this may be a read error. The CDR3 end shows no conserved phenylalanine or tryptophan, and so a read error is likely. J is TRBJ2-7 and V is TRBV7-9, with D possibly TRBD2 on 5 matching bases. This CDR3 has 13 amino acids. Germline CDR1 reads SEHNR; CDR2 reads FQNEAQ (reference sequence). V was cut by 6 bases and J by 4 bases, with 13 bases left in between. CDR3: CASSLSPGYEQYS. The CDR3 nucleotides are TGTGCCAGCAGTTTATCACCGGGATACGAGCAGTACTCC.

CDR3 sequence: CASSLTSGGSVNEQFF. CDR3 sequence (DNA): TGTGCCAGCTCACTAACCAGCGGGGGGTCGGTCAATGAGCAGTTCTTC. The gene calls are TRBV18 and TRBJ2-1, with TRBD2 matching over 9 bases. The J segment lost 6 bases and the V segment lost 4 bases, leaving 10 bases of the junction unmatched. The CDR3 extends over 16 amino acids. Germline values: CDR1 KGHSH, CDR2 LQKENI.